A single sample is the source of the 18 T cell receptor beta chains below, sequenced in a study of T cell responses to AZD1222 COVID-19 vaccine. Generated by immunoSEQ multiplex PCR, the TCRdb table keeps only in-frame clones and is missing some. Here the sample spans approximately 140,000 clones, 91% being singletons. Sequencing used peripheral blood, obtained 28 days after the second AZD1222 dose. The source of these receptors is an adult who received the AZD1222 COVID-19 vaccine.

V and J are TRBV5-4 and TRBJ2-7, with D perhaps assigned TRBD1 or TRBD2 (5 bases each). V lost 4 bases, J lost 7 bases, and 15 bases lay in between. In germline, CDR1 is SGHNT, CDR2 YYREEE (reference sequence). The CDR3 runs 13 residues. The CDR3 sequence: CASSTPGTPEQYF. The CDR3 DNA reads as TGTGCCAGCAGCACCCCCGGGACCCCTGAGCAGTACTTC.

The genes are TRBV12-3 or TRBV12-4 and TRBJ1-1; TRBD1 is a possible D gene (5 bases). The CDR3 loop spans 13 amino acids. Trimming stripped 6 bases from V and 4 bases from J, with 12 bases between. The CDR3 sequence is CASRSDTGTEAFF. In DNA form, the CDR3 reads TGTGCCAGCAGATCGGACACGGGCACTGAAGCTTTCTTT.

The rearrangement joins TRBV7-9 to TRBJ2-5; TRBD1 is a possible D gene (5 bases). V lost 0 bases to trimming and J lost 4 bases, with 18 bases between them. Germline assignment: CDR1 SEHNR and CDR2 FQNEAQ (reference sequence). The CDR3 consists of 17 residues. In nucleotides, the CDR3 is TGTGCCAGCAGCTTAGCGCAGGCCCCCTGGGGCAGAGAGACCCAGTACTTC. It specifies CASSLAQAPWGRETQYF.

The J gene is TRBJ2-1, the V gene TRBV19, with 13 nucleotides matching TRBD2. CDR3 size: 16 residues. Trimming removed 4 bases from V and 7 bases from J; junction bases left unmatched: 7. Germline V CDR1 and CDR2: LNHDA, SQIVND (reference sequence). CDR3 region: CASSTRTSGSANEQFF. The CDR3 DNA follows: TGTGCCAGTAGTACTAGGACTAGCGGGAGTGCTAATGAGCAGTTCTTC.

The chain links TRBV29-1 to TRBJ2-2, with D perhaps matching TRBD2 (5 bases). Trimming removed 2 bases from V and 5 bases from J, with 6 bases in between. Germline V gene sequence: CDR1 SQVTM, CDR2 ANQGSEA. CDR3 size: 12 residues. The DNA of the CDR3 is TGCAGCGTTGAACCGGGAACCGGGGAGCTGTTTTTT. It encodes CSVEPGTGELFF.

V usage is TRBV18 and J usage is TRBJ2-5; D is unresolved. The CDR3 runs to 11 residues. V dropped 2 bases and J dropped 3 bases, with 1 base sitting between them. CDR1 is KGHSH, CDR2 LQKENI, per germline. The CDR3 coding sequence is TGTGCCAGCTCACCAAAAGAGACCCAGTACTTC. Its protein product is CASSPKETQYF.

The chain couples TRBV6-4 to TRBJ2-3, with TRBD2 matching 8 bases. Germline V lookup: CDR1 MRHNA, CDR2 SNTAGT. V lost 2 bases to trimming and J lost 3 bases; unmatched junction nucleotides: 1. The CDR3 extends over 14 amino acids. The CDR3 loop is CASSDGGGTDTQYF. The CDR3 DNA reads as TGTGCCAGCAGTGACGGCGGGGGGACAGATACGCAGTATTTT.

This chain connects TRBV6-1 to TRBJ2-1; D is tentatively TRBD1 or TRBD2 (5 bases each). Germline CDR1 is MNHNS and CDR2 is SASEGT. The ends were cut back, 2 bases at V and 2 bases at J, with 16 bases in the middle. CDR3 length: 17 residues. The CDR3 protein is CASSEFGTSSAYNEQFF. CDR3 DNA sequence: TGTGCCAGCAGTGAATTCGGGACCTCGTCCGCCTACAATGAGCAGTTCTTC.

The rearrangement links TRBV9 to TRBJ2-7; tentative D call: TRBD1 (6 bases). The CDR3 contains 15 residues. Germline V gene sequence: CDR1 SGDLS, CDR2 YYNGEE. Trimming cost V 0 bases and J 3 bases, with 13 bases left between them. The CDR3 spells CASSVGDAGDYEQYF. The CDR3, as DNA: TGTGCCAGCAGCGTAGGGGATGCAGGGGACTACGAGCAGTACTTC. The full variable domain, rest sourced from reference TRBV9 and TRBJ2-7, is DSGVTQTPKHLITATGQRVTLRCSPRSGDLSVYWYQQSLDQGLQFLIQYYNGEERAKGNILERFSAQQFPDLHSELNLSSLELGDSALYFCASSVGDAGDYEQYFGPGTRLTVT.

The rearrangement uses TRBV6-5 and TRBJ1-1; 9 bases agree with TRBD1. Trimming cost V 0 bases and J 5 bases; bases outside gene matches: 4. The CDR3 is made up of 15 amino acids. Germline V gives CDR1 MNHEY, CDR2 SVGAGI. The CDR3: CASSYSGQGRTEAFF. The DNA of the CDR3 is TGTGCCAGCAGTTACTCGGGACAGGGCAGGACTGAAGCTTTCTTT.

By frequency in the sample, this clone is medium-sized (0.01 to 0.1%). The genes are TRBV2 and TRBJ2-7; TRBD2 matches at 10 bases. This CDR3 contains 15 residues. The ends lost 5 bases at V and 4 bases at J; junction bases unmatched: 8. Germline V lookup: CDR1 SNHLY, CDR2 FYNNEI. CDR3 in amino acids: CASSSGLAAKYEQYF. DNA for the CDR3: TGTGCCAGCAGTTCTGGACTAGCGGCTAAATACGAGCAGTACTTC.

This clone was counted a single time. The DNA for the CDR3 is TGTGCCAGCAGCTTAGCCGGACTTAGGAATGAGCAGTTCTTC. The encoded protein is CASSLAGLRNEQFF. The chain couples TRBV7-9 to TRBJ2-1; D perhaps matches TRBD2 (5 bases). Germline V gene lookup returns CDR1 SEHNR and CDR2 FQNEAQ (reference sequence). Deletions cut 0 bases from V and 7 bases from J, with 10 bases between. The CDR3 spans 14 residues. Combining the CDR3 with reference TRBV7-9 and TRBJ2-1 gives the whole variable domain DTGVSQNPRHKITKRGQNVTFRCDPISEHNRLYWYRQTLGQGPEFLTYFQNEAQLEKSRLLSDRFSAERPKGSFSTLEIQRTEQGDSAMYLCASSLAGLRNEQFFGPGTRLTVL.

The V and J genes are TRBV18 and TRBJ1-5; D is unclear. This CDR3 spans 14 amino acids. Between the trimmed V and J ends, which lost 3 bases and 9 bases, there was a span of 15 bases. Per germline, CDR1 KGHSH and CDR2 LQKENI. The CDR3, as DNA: TGTGCCAGCTCACCCGCAGCAAACACCCCGCCCCAGCATTTT. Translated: CASSPAANTPPQHF.

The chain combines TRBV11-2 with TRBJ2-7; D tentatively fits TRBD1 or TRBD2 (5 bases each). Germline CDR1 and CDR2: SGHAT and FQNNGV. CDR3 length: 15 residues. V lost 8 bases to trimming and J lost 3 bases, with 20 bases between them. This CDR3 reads CASRVVRDAFYEQYF. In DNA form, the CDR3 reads TGTGCCAGCCGGGTGGTCCGGGACGCTTTCTACGAGCAGTACTTC.

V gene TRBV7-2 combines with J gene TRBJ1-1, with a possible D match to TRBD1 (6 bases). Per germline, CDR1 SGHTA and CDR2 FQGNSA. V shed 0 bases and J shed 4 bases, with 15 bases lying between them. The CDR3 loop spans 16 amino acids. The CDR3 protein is CASSLASGAVGTEAFF. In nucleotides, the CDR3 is TGTGCCAGCAGCTTAGCGTCGGGGGCGGTGGGCACTGAAGCTTTCTTT.

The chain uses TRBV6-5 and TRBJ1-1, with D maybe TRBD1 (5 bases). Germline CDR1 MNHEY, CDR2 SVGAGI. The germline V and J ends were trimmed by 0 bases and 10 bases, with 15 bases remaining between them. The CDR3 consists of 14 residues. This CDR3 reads CASSYSVEGTGAFF. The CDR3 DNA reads TGTGCCAGCAGTTACTCAGTCGAGGGTACAGGAGCTTTCTTT.

CDR3 sequence reads: CATSRALYGTPSNQPQHF. The DNA of the CDR3 is TGTGCCACCAGCAGAGCACTATACGGAACGCCCAGCAATCAGCCCCAGCATTTT. The chain links TRBV15 to TRBJ1-5; D remains unclear. The CDR3 has 18 residues. Germline lookup yields CDR1 LNHNV and CDR2 YYDKDF (reference sequence). V lost 1 base to trimming and J lost 1 base, with 17 bases between them. Variable domain in full (rest from reference TRBV15 and TRBJ1-5): DAMVIQNPRYQVTQFGKPVTLSCSQTLNHNVMYWYQQKSSQAPKLLFHYYDKDFNNEADTPDNFQSRRPNTSFCFLDIRSPGLGDTAMYLCATSRALYGTPSNQPQHFGDGTRLSIL.

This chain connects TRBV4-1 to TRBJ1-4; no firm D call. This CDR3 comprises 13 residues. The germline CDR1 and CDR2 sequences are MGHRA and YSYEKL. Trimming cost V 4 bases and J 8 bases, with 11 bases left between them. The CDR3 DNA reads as TGCGCCAGCAGCCGGTTGGAGGTAGAAAAACTGTTTTTT. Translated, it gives CASSRLEVEKLFF.